This TCR beta chain was recorded in a study of shared clonotypes between healthy human individuals. This CDR3 comprises 14 residues. Germline-derived CDR1 and CDR2 are SGHAT and FQNNGV. V lost 1 base and J 5 bases, leaving 11 bases between the germline ends. Clones were sequenced by immunoSEQ multiplex PCR, and TCRdb holds only the in-frame ones, with some missing. The sample consists of around 700,000 clones, less than 80% of them appearing once. As regards this clone: Its antigen is not known.

General study points: Only blood underwent sampling, and tissue repertoires likely differ.

This TCR was recovered from a woman in her 30s in good health. Sequencing was performed on memory CD4+ T cells sorted from blood. Subset in this sample: CD45RA-negative fraction. The chain has TRBV11-2 and TRBJ2-5, with D perhaps given as TRBD1 or TRBD2 (5 bases each). The CDR3 coding sequence is TGTGCCAGCAGCTTAGGAGGGACGCCGGAGACCCAGTACTTC. Translated: CASSLGGTPETQYF. Drawing the rest from reference TRBV11-2 and TRBJ2-5, the complete variable domain is EAGVAQSPRYKIIEKRQSVAFWCNPISGHATLYWYQQILGQGPKLLIQFQNNGVVDDSQLPKDRFSAERLKGVDSTLKIQPAKLEDSAVYLCASSLGGTPETQYFGPGTRLLVL.